This T cell receptor beta chain was recovered during a study of blood T cells in healthy people across ages. Trimming pared 5 bases from V and 5 bases from J, leaving 9 bases between. This CDR3 spans 12 amino acids. CDR1 and CDR2 (germline): MNHEY, SVGAGI. Study results and caveats: Roughly linear age-related decline in beta diversity appeared, significant by age 40.

A second about 7 to 11 cycle PCR used barcoded and J-beta primers. Each CDR3 protein is one row after TCRdb ran MiXCR on the 5' RACE reads. The data show more than 800,000 distinct CDR3 sequences, 40% to 45% seen once. On this clonotype itself: What it binds is not known.

The sequence came from a woman aged 60 to 75 in good health. The rearrangement uses TRBV6-5 and TRBJ1-2; D remains ambiguous. Sequences were obtained from blood. CDR3 nucleotides: TGTGCCAGCAGTCAGACAAAATATGGCTACACCTTC. This sequence encodes CASSQTKYGYTF.